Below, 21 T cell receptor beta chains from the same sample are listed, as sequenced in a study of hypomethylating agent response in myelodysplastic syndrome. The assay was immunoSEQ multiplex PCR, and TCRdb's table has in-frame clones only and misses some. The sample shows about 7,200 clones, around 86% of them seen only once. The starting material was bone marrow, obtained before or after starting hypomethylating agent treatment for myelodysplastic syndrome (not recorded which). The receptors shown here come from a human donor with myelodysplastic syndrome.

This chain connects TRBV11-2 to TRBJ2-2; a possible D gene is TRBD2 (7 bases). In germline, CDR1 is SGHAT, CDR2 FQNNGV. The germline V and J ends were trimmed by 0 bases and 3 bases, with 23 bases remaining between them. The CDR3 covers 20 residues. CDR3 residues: CASSLEVGGLRVEDTGELFF. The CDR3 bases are TGTGCCAGCAGCTTAGAAGTCGGGGGGCTCCGGGTCGAGGACACCGGGGAGCTGTTTTTT.

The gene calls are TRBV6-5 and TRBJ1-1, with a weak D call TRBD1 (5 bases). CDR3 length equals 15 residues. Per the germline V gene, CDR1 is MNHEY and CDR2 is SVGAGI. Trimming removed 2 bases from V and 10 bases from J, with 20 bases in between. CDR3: CASSYDSGGLKGAFF. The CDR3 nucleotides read TGTGCCAGCAGTTACGACAGTGGTGGTTTAAAGGGAGCTTTCTTT.

The CDR3 region is CASSLSGGTGDGYTF. In nucleotides, the CDR3 is TGTGCCAGCAGTTTGTCGGGCGGGACAGGGGATGGCTACACCTTC. The rearrangement links TRBV27 to TRBJ1-2, with 10 bases matching TRBD1. CDR3 length: 15 residues. The germline CDR1 and CDR2 sequences are MNHEY and SMNVEV (reference sequence). With V trimmed by 3 bases and J by 6 bases, 7 bases remained unmatched.

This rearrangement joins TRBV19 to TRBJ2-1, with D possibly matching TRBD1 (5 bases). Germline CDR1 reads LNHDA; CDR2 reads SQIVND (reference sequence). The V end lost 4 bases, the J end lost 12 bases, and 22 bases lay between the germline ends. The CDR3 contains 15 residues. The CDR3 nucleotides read TGTGCCAGTAGTACAGGGTTTCCGAGCCTCATAGGGCAGTTCTTC. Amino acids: CASSTGFPSLIGQFF. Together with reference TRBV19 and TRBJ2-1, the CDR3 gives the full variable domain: DGGITQSPKYLFRKEGQNVTLSCEQNLNHDAMYWYRQDPGQGLRLIYYSQIVNDFQKGDIAEGYSVSREKKESFPLTVTSAQKNPTAFYLCASSTGFPSLIGQFFGPGTRLTVL.

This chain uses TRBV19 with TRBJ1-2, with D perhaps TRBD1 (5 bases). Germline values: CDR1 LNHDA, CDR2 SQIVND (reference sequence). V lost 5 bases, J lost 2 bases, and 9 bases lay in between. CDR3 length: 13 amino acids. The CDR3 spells CASSPGRNYGYTF. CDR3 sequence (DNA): TGTGCCAGTAGTCCAGGGAGAAACTATGGCTACACCTTC.

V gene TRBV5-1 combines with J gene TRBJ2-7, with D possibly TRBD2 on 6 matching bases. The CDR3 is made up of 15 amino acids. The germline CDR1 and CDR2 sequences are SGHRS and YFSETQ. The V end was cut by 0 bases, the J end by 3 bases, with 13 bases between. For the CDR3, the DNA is TGCGCCAGCAGCTTGGAAGGGACTCCAAACTACGAGCAGTACTTC. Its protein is CASSLEGTPNYEQYF.

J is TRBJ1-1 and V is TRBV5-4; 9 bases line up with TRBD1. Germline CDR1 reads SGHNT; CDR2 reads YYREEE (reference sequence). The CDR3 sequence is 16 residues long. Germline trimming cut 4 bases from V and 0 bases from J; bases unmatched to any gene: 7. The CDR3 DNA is TGTGCCAGCAGCGCCGGGACAGGGTATATGAACACTGAAGCTTTCTTT. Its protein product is CASSAGTGYMNTEAFF.

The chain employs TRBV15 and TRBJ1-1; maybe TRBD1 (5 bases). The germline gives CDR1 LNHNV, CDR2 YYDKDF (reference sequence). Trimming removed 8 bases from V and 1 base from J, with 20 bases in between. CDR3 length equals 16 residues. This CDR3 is CATSVGGGFGNTEAFF. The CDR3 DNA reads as TGTGCCACCTCAGTGGGGGGAGGATTTGGGAACACTGAAGCTTTCTTT.

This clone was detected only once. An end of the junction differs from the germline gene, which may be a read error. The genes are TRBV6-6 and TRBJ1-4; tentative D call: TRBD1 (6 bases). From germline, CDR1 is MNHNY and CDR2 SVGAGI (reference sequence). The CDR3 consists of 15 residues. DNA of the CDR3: TGTGCCGGCAGTTGGGCGTCAGGGGTTAATGAAAAACTGTTTTTT. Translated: CAGSWASGVNEKLFF.

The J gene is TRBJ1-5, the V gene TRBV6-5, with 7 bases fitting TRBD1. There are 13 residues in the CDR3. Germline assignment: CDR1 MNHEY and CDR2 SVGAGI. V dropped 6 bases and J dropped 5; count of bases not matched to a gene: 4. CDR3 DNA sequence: TGTGCCAGCAGCCGCGACAGGGATCAGCCCCAGCATTTT. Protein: CASSRDRDQPQHF.

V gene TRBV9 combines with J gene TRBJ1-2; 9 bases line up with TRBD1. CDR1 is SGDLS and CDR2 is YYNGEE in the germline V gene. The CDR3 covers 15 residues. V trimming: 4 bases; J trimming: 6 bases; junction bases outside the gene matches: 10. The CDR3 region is CASSPRTGERDGYTF. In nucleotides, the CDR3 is TGTGCCAGCAGCCCGCGGACAGGGGAGAGGGATGGCTACACCTTC.

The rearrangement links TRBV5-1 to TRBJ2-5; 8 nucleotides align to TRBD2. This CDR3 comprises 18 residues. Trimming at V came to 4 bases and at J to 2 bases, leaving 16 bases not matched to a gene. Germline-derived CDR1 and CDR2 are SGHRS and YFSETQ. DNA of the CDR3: TGCGCCAGCAGCCCTACCACCGCGGGAGGAATGGGTCAAGAGACCCAGTACTTC. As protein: CASSPTTAGGMGQETQYF.

The CDR3 DNA sequence: TGCGCCAGCAGCCAGGCCGGGACAGCGAACACTGAAGCTTTCTTT. This gives the protein CASSQAGTANTEAFF. The V and J genes are TRBV4-1 and TRBJ1-1; TRBD1 matches at 7 bases. The V gene end was trimmed by 3 bases and the J gene end by 1 base; junction bases not matched to a gene: 5. CDR3 length equals 15 residues. Germline V gives CDR1 MGHRA, CDR2 YSYEKL.

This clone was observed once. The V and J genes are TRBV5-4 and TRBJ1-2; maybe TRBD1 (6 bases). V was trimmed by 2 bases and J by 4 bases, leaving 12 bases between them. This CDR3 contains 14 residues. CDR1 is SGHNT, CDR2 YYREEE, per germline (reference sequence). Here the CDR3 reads CASSFGQPRYGYTF. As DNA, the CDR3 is TGTGCCAGCAGCTTCGGACAGCCACGCTATGGCTACACCTTC. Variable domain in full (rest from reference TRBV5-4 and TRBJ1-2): ETGVTQSPTHLIKTRGQQVTLRCSSQSGHNTVSWYQQALGQGPQFIFQYYREEENGRGNFPPRFSGLQFPNYSSELNVNALELDDSALYLCASSFGQPRYGYTFGSGTRLTVV.

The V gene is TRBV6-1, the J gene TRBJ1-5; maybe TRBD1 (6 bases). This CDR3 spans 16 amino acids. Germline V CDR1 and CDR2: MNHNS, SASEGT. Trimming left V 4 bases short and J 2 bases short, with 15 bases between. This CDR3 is CASSAYWTAGNQPQHF. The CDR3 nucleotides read TGTGCCAGCAGTGCTTACTGGACAGCGGGCAATCAGCCCCAGCATTTT.

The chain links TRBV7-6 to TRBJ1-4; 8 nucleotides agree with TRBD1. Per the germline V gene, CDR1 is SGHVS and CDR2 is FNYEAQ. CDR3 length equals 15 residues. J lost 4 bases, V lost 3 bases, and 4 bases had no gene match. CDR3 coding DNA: TGTGCCAGCAGCTTCCGGACAGGGTTTAATGAAAAACTGTTTTTT. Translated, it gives CASSFRTGFNEKLFF.

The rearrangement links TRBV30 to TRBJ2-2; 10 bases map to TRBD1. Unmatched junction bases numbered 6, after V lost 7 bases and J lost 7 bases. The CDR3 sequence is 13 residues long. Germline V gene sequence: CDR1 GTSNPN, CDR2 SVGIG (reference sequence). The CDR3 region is CASDRGGDGELFF. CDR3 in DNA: TGTGCCTCGGACAGGGGGGGGGACGGGGAGCTGTTTTTT.

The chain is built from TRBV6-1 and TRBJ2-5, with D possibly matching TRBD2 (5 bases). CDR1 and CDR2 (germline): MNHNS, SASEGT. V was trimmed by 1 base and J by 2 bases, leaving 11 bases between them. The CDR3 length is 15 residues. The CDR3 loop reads CASSEDGERQETQYF. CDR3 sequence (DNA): TGTGCCAGCAGTGAAGACGGGGAGCGTCAAGAGACCCAGTACTTC.

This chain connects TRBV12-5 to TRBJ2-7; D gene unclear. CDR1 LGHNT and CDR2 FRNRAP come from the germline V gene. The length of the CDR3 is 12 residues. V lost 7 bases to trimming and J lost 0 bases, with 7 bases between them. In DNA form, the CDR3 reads TGTGCTAGTGTCGGAAACTCCTACGAGCAGTACTTC. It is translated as CASVGNSYEQYF. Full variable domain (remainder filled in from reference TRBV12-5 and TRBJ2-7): DARVTQTPRHKVTEMGQEVTMRCQPILGHNTVFWYRQTMMQGLELLAYFRNRAPLDDSGMPKDRFSAEMPDATLATLKIQPSEPRDSAVYFCASVGNSYEQYFGPGTRLTVT.

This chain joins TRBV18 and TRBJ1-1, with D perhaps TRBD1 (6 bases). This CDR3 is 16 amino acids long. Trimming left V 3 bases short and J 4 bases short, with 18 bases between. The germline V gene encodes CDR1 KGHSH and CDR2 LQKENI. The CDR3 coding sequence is TGTGCCAGCTCACCCAGCGGGGGAAGGGGGACCACTGAAGCTTTCTTT. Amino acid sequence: CASSPSGGRGTTEAFF. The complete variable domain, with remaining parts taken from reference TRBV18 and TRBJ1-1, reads NAGVMQNPRHLVRRRGQEARLRCSPMKGHSHVYWYRQLPEEGLKFMVYLQKENIIDESGMPKERFSAEFPKEGPSILRIQQVVRGDSAAYFCASSPSGGRGTTEAFFGQGTRLTVV.

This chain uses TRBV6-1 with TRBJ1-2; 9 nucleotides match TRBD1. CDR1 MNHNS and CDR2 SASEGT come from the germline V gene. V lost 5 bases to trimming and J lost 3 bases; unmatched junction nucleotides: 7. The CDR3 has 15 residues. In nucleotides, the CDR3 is TGTGCCAGCAGTTCGCGGACAGGGGAACACTATGGCTACACCTTC. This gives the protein CASSSRTGEHYGYTF.